The rows below give T cell receptor beta chains drawn from one sample of a study of patients and donors after allogeneic stem cell transplantation. TCRdb reprocessed the RT-PCR reads with MiXCR, giving one entry per CDR3 protein. The repertoire holds over 65,000 distinct CDR3 sequences, with around a quarter as singletons. The specimen was blood, either unsorted or a sorted T cell fraction (not recorded which). Receptors were obtained from a human donor who was either an allogeneic HSCT recipient or a stem cell or donor lymphocyte infusion donor (not recorded which). It is not recorded whose cells these are; they may come from a transplant donor. CDR3s include the opening cysteine and the closing phenylalanine or tryptophan. The order of the fields is D gene, CDR3 length, J gene, clone size, V gene, CDR3 protein, CDR3 DNA. The D gene is left open where the match is weak. Size values are once, few and many counts, or a class for expanded clones, and some rows have none.

>NA|16|TRBJ1-1|NA|TRBV4-2
CASSQVLRGVPEEAFF
TGTGCCAGCAGCCAAGTTTTGCGGGGGGTACCAGAAGAAGCTTTCTTT
>NA|14|TRBJ1-4|many|TRBV20-1
CSARAGGLGEKLFF
TGCAGTGCGAGAGCGGGAGGGCTAGGGGAAAAACTGTTTTTT
>TRBD2|16|TRBJ2-1|NA|TRBV20-1
CSARSSQREHYNEQFF
TGCAGTGCTAGGTCCTCCCAGCGGGAGCACTACAATGAGCAGTTCTTC
>NA|12|TRBJ2-2|NA|TRBV29-1
CSASEQAGELFF
TGCAGCGCTAGCGAGCAGGCCGGGGAGCTGTTTTTT
>TRBD1|15|TRBJ2-7|few|TRBV7-6
CASSLGPGQLTEQYF
TGTGCCAGCAGCTTAGGACCGGGACAGCTCACCGAGCAGTACTTC
>NA|15|TRBJ1-6|NA|TRBV6-5
CASSPEGIPNSPLHF
TGTGCCAGCAGTCCCGAAGGGATACCAAATTCACCCCTCCACTTT
>TRBD2|16|TRBJ2-5|NA|TRBV9
CASSVGGSGIVETQYF
TGTGCCAGCAGCGTAGGAGGTAGCGGGATCGTTGAGACCCAGTACTTC
>TRBD1|13|TRBJ1-2|NA|TRBV20-1
CSAMDRVNYGYTF
TGCAGTGCGATGGACAGGGTAAACTATGGCTACACCTTC
>NA|18|TRBJ2-1|few|TRBV5-1
CASSLFPRTFNPYNEQFF
TGCGCCAGCAGCTTGTTTCCGAGGACCTTCAACCCCTACAATGAGCAGTTCTTC
>NA|15|TRBJ1-1|few|TRBV7-2
CASSLSWGMNTEAFF
TGTGCCAGCAGCTTATCTTGGGGAATGAACACTGAAGCTTTCTTT
>TRBD1|19|TRBJ1-1|NA|TRBV7-4
CASSLLTRDRGPPATEAFF
TGTGCCAGCAGCTTACTTACGAGGGACAGGGGACCCCCTGCTACTGAAGCTTTCTTT
>TRBD1|17|TRBJ1-2|many|TRBV5-1
CASSLGRSDRLNYGYTF
TGCGCCAGCAGCTTGGGGAGGTCGGACAGGCTAAACTATGGCTACACCTTC
>TRBD2|15|TRBJ2-4|few|TRBV2
CASSEQAGAVNIQYF
TGTGCCAGCAGTGAGCAAGCGGGGGCGGTAAACATTCAGTACTTC
>TRBD1|15|TRBJ2-3|NA|TRBV5-1
CASSSGDRATDTQYF
TGCGCCAGCAGCTCGGGGGACAGGGCGACAGATACGCAGTATTTT
>NA|14|TRBJ1-1|NA|TRBV20-1
CSAPVGLGNTEAFF
TGCAGTGCCCCAGTCGGGCTCGGGAACACTGAAGCTTTCTTT
>NA|14|TRBJ1-4|many|TRBV30
CAWSLGIFNEKLFF
TGTGCCTGGAGCCTCGGGATCTTTAATGAAAAACTGTTTTTT
>NA|18|TRBJ2-5|NA|TRBV6-2/TRBV6-3
CASSTGIMTGWGQETQYF
TGTGCCAGCAGTACGGGCATAATGACAGGTTGGGGTCAAGAGACCCAGTACTTC
>NA|12|TRBJ2-3|NA|TRBV7-2
CASSLFTDTQYF
TGTGCCAGCAGCCTGTTCACAGATACGCAGTATTTT
>NA|13|TRBJ1-2|many|TRBV5-1
CASSSDRFYGYTF
TGCGCCAGCAGCAGTGACAGGTTCTATGGCTACACCTTC
>NA|13|TRBJ2-3|few|TRBV4-3
CASSQDRRNTQYF
TGCGCCAGCAGCCAAGATCGCCGGAATACGCAGTATTTT
>TRBD1|16|TRBJ1-6|few|TRBV7-3
CASSLYRGGKDSPLHF
TGTGCCAGCAGCCTTTACAGGGGGGGGAAGGATTCACCCCTCCACTTT
>NA|16|TRBJ2-7|NA|TRBV12-1
CASSQPQREFVYEQYF
TGTGCCAGCAGCCAGCCCCAGCGGGAGTTCGTCTACGAGCAGTACTTC
>NA|15|TRBJ1-1|NA|TRBV5-1
CASSLVGAGNTEAFF
TGCGCCAGCAGCTTGGTAGGGGCAGGGAACACTGAAGCTTTCTTT
>TRBD2|15|TRBJ2-7|NA|TRBV9
CASSPHGTIGYEQYF
TGTGCCAGCAGCCCCCATGGGACTATAGGGTACGAGCAGTACTTC
>NA|16|TRBJ2-1|many|TRBV19
CASSPWGSGNYNEQFF
TGTGCCAGTAGTCCATGGGGCTCGGGGAACTACAATGAGCAGTTCTTC
>NA|13|TRBJ1-4|NA|TRBV7-2
CASSPRTREKLFF
TGTGCCAGCAGCCCTCGGACCAGGGAAAAACTGTTTTTT
>TRBD1|15|TRBJ2-1|NA|TRBV5-5
CASSHDRAGYNEQFF
TGTGCCAGCAGCCACGACAGGGCCGGGTACAATGAGCAGTTCTTC
>NA|13|TRBJ1-2|NA|TRBV20-1
CSASPQQGYGYTF
TGCAGTGCTAGTCCCCAACAGGGCTATGGCTACACCTTC
>TRBD2|14|TRBJ2-5|once|TRBV7-9
CASSRRGEMETQYF
TGTGCCAGCAGCCGACGGGGGGAGATGGAGACCCAGTACTTC
>NA|13|TRBJ2-3|NA|TRBV20-1
CSAIREWTDTQYF
TGCAGTGCTATCCGGGAGTGGACAGATACGCAGTATTTT
>NA|14|TRBJ2-2|NA|TRBV12-3/TRBV12-4
CASSSGPRAGELFF
TGTGCCAGCAGTTCCGGACCCAGGGCCGGGGAGCTGTTTTTT
>NA|14|TRBJ2-7|few|TRBV4-1
CASSQGLGIYEQYF
TGCGCCAGCAGCCAAGGTCTCGGGATCTACGAGCAGTACTTC
>NA|13|TRBJ2-1|few|TRBV6-1
CASRTQGYNEQFF
TGTGCCAGCAGGACCCAGGGATACAATGAGCAGTTCTTC
>TRBD1|17|TRBJ2-2|NA|TRBV25-1
CASSQRTTGANTGELFF
TGTGCCAGCAGTCAACGAACGACAGGGGCCAACACCGGGGAGCTGTTTTTT
>TRBD1|14|TRBJ2-7|few|TRBV5-1
CASSSRDRTYEQYF
TGCGCCAGCAGCAGCCGGGACAGGACCTACGAGCAGTACTTC
>NA|15|TRBJ1-2|few|TRBV5-1
CASSFHPGFDYGYTF
TGCGCCAGCAGCTTTCACCCAGGGTTCGACTATGGCTACACCTTC
>NA|12|TRBJ2-7|NA|TRBV6-2/TRBV6-3
CASRGPPYEQYF
TGTGCCAGCAGGGGACCGCCCTACGAGCAGTACTTC
>NA|13|TRBJ1-4|NA|TRBV7-9
CASSGMAREKLFF
TGTGCCAGCAGCGGAATGGCTCGGGAAAAACTGTTTTTT
>NA|16|TRBJ1-2|NA|TRBV11-2
CASSSPKEGAGYGYTF
TGTGCCAGCAGCTCCCCCAAGGAGGGCGCCGGCTATGGCTACACCTTC
>NA|15|TRBJ2-2|once|TRBV19
CASSIDRANTGELFF
TGTGCCAGTAGTATTGACAGAGCGAACACCGGGGAGCTGTTTTTT